These T cell receptor beta chains were read from a single sample in a study of T-cell reconstitution after alpha-beta-depleted transplantation in children. One entry per CDR3 protein results from TCRdb running MiXCR on the PCR reads. The sample has 400,000 to 500,000 distinct CDR3 sequences; approximately 10% are singletons. The sample in question was PBMCs from the stem cell graft donor, obtained from the stem cell graft. The receptors were sampled from a human donor who donated a stem cell graft to a child with acute myeloid leukemia. Both conserved end residues are part of each CDR3.

>TRBV7-2|TRBJ2-3
CASTIAATSTDTQYF
>TRBV20-1|TRBJ2-3
CSPGRTDTQYF
>TRBV20-1|TRBJ1-3
CSADPIDAASGNTIYF
>TRBV4-1|TRBJ2-1
CASSQELTLLEQFF
>TRBV20-1|TRBJ2-4
CSARLAKNIQYF
>TRBV20-1|TRBJ1-1
CSASKGAGNTEAFF
>TRBV5-4|TRBJ2-3
CASSLGPSGQGVADTQYF
>TRBV4-1|TRBJ2-1
CASSQLGTGSYNEQFF
>TRBV20-1|TRBJ1-1
CSASGLDRTEAFF
>TRBV27|TRBJ1-2
CASRSTGNFYGYTF
>TRBV6-1|TRBJ2-7
CASSEAPSGDYEQYF